This T cell receptor (beta chain) stems from a study of cytomegalovirus exposure and HLA in healthy donors. Points from the study as a whole: With DRB1 most and HLA-C fewest, TCR association rates differed between HLA loci in a later analysis.

In this sample, this clone turned up once. Its specificity is not known. Trimming cost V 0 bases and J 0 bases; bases outside gene matches: 3. This CDR3 is 16 amino acids long. Germline loops: CDR1 SGDLS, CDR2 YYNGEE. The PCR used 60 Vbeta and 13 Jbeta primers. Libraries were prepared by immunoSEQ multiplex PCR; TCRdb keeps only in-frame clonotypes and omits some of them. The sample holds 90,000 to 100,000 clones, around 82% seen once. This TCR derives from a woman aged 60 to 75 in good health and CMV-seronegative. The sequenced sample consisted of PBMCs. This chain joins TRBV9 and TRBJ2-5; TRBD2 matches 9 bases. CDR3 amino acids: CASSVVAGDDQETQYF. The DNA of the CDR3 is TGTGCCAGCAGCGTAGTAGCGGGAGACGACCAAGAGACCCAGTACTTC.